The source of this T cell receptor (beta chain) is a study of T cells in Graves' hyperthyroidism and ophthalmopathy. The V gene's germline CDR1 is LNHDA and CDR2 SQIVND (reference sequence). V dropped 2 bases and J dropped 1 base, with 11 bases sitting between them. The CDR3 covers 15 residues. TCR beta CDR3 sequences were amplified from RNA transcripts. A first-round RT-PCR of the TCR CDR3 used the HTBI primer set. TCRdb re-analysed the multiplex PCR reads in MiXCR, keeping a single row per CDR3 protein. This table holds roughly 290,000 distinct CDR3 sequences, about 14% found once. Sequences were obtained from blood. This sequence was found in a woman aged 25 to 39 with Graves' hyperthyroidism that later progressed to Graves' ophthalmopathy. The chain uses TRBV19 and TRBJ1-1; the D is unclear. DNA of the CDR3: TGTGCCAGTAGTATATATCTGGCCCGGAACACTGAAGCTTTCTTT. This encodes CASSIYLARNTEAFF.